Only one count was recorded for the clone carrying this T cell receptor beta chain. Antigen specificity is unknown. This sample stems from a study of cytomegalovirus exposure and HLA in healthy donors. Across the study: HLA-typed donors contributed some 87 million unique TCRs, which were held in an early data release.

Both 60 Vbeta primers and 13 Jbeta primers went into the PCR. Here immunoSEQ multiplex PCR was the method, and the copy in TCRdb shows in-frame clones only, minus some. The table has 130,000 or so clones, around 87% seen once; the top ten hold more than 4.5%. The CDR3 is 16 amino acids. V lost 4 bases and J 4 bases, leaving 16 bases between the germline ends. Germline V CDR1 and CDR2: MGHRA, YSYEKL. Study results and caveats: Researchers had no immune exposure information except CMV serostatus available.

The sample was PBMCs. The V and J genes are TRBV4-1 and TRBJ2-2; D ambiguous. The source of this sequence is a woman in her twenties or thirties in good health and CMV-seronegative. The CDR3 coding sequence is TGCGCCAGCAGCCCCTACCAGGTGCCGAGCACCGGGGAGCTGTTTTTT. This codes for CASSPYQVPSTGELFF.